Sequencing of this T cell receptor beta chain was carried out in a study of T cells in Graves' hyperthyroidism and ophthalmopathy. Each ophthalmopathy patient scored at least 3 on the Clinical Activity Score and at least 4 on NOSPECS grade, with duration under 3 months. From 9 to 10 ml of fresh peripheral blood, PBMCs were isolated. Germline CDR1 GTSNPN, CDR2 SVGIG (reference sequence). CDR3 size: 13 residues. Trimming took off 3 bases at V and 1 base at J, with 6 bases between the two ends. From RNA transcripts, TCR beta CDR3 regions were amplified. During a first-round RT-PCR of the TCR CDR3, the HTBI primer set was used. TCRdb passed the multiplex PCR reads through MiXCR, listing each CDR3 protein once. The sample has 450,000 to 500,000 distinct CDR3 sequences, less than 25% seen once.

This clonotype was obtained from a woman aged 70-85 years with Graves' ophthalmopathy. The sample was blood. This rearrangement joins TRBV30 to TRBJ2-2, with D unclear. DNA for the CDR3: TGTGCCTGGAGGAGGCAGAACACCGGGGAGCTGTTTTTT. It encodes CAWRRQNTGELFF.